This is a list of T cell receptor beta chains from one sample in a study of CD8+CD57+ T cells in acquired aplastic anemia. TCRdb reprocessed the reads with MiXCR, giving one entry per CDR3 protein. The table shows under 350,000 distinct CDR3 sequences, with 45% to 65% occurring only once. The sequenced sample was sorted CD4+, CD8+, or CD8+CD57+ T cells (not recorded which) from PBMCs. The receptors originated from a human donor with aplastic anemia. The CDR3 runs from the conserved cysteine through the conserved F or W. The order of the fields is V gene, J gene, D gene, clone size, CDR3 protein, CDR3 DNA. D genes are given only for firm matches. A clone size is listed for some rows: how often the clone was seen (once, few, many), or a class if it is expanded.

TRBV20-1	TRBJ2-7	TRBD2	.	CSASQREYEQYF	TGCAGTGCTAGCCAGCGGGAGTACGAGCAGTACTTC
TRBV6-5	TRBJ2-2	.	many	CASSSPGELFF	TGTGCCAGCAGTTCCCCCGGGGAGCTGTTTTTT
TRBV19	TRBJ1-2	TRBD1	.	CASSMDRGSTNYGYTF	TGTGCCAGTAGTATGGACAGGGGGTCAACTAACTATGGCTACACCTTC
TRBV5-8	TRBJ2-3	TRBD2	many	CASSSRVLAGGISTDTQYF	TGTGCCAGCAGCTCAAGGGTACTAGCGGGGGGGATAAGCACAGATACGCAGTATTTT
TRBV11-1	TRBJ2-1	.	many	CASSLARYNEQFF	TGTGCCAGCAGCTTAGCGAGATACAATGAGCAGTTCTTC
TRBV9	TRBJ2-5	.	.	CASSTLDWGQETQYF	TGTGCCAGCAGCACCTTGGATTGGGGCCAAGAGACCCAGTACTTC
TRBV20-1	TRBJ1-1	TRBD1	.	CSASRDRGRGTEAFF	TGCAGTGCTAGTAGGGACAGGGGGCGAGGCACTGAAGCTTTCTTT
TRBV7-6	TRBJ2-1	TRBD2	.	CASSSYGGNEQFF	TGTGCCAGCAGCTCCTACGGGGGGAATGAGCAGTTCTTC
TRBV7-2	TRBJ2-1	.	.	CASSTPPSREFF	TGTGCCAGCAGCACCCCTCCCTCCCGGGAGTTCTTC
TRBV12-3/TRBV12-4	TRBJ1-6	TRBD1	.	CASRTGGINSPLHF	TGTGCCAGCAGGACAGGGGGCATTAATTCACCCCTCCACTTT
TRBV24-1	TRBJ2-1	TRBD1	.	CATGGQGAREQFF	TGTGCCACTGGGGGACAGGGGGCGCGGGAGCAGTTCTTC